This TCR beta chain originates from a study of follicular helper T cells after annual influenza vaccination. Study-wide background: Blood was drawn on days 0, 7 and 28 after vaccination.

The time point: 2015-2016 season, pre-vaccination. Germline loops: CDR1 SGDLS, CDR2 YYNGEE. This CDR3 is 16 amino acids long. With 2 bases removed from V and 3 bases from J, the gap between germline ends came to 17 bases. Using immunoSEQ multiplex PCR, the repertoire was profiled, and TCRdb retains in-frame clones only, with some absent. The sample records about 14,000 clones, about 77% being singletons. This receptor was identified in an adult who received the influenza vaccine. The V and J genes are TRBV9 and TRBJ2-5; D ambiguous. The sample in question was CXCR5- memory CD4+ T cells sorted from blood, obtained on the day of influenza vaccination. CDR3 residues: CASSVVPTGAKETQYF. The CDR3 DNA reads TGTGCCAGCAGCGTCGTGCCGACGGGCGCTAAAGAGACCCAGTACTTC.